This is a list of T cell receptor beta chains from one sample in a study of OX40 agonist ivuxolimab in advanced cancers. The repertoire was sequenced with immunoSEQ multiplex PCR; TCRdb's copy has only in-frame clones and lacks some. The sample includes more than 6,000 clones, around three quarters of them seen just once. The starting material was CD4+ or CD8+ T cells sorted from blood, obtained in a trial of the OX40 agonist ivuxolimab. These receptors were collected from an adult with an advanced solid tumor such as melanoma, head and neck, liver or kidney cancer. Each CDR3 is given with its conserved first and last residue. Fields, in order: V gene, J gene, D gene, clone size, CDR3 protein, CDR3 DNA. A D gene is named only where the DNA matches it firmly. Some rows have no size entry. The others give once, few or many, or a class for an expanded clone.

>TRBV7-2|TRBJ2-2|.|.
CASSLLGWGGGGELFF
TGTGCCAGCAGCTTATTAGGTTGGGGAGGAGGCGGGGAGCTGTTTTTT
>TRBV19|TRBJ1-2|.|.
CASSIAQHGYTF
TGTGCCAGTAGTATAGCGCAGCATGGCTACACCTTC
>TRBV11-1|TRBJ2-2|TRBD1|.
CASSLVFDGTDREELFF
TGTGCCAGCAGCTTAGTCTTTGATGGGACAGACCGTGAGGAGCTGTTTTTT
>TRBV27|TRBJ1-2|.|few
CASSHREGKNGYTF
TGTGCCAGCAGTCACAGGGAGGGAAAAAATGGCTACACCTTC
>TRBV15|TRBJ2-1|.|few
CATSQVGNEQFF
TGTGCCACCAGCCAGGTCGGCAATGAGCAGTTCTTC
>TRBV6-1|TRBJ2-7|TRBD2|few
CASSERAGGSYEQYF
TGTGCCAGCAGTGAACGGGCGGGGGGTTCCTACGAGCAGTACTTC
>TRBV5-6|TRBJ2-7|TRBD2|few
CASSSIAGGSYEQYF
TGTGCCAGCAGCTCGATAGCGGGGGGCTCCTACGAGCAGTACTTC
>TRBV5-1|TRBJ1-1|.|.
CASSLVPQDSPFGLNTEAFF
TGCGCCAGCAGCTTGGTCCCACAAGACAGCCCGTTCGGCTTGAACACTGAAGCTTTCTTT
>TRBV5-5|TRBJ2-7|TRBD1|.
CASSRWDSPYEQYF
TGTGCCAGCAGCCGCTGGGACAGCCCCTACGAGCAGTACTTC
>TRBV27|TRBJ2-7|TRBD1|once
CASGQGTEQYF
TGTGCCAGCGGACAGGGGACCGAGCAGTACTTC
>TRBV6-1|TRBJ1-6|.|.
CASSEDPLSSYNSPLHF
TGTGCCAGCAGTGAAGATCCACTGAGCTCCTATAATTCACCCCTCCACTTT
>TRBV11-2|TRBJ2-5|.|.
CASSLRPGQRETQYF
TGTGCCAGCAGCTTGAGGCCCGGACAGAGGGAGACCCAGTACTTC
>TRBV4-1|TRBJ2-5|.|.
CASSQDPLLGPKETQYF
TGCGCCAGCAGCCAAGATCCCCTTCTGGGGCCAAAAGAGACCCAGTACTTC
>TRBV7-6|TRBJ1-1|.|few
CASSPSHVTEAFF
TGTGCCAGCAGCCCGTCTCATGTGACTGAAGCTTTCTTT
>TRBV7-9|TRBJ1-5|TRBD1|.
CASSTHKSGGSRQPQHF
TGTGCCAGCAGCACACATAAATCAGGGGGGAGTAGGCAGCCCCAGCATTTT
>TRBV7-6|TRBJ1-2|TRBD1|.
CASSSTGGGYGYTF
TGTGCCAGCAGTTCGACAGGGGGCGGCTATGGCTACACCTTC
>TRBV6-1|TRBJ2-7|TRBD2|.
CASSLGGEYEQYF
TGTGCCAGCAGTCTCGGGGGGGAATACGAGCAGTACTTC
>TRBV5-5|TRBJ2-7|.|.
CASSLMGSYEQYF
TGTGCCAGCAGCCTCATGGGGTCCTACGAGCAGTACTTC
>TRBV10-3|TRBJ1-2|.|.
CAISETWGPYGYTF
TGTGCCATCAGTGAGACATGGGGCCCCTATGGCTACACCTTC
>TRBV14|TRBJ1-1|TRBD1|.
CASSQNPRQGGTEAFF
TGTGCCAGCAGCCAAAACCCGAGGCAGGGGGGCACTGAAGCTTTCTTT
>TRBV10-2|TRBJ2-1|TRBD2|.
CASLAGELSSYNEQFF
TGCGCCAGTCTAGCGGGGGAATTGAGCTCCTACAATGAGCAGTTCTTC
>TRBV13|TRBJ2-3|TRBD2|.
CASSLLAGGQDTQYF
TGTGCCAGCAGCTTATTAGCGGGGGGGCAAGATACGCAGTATTTT
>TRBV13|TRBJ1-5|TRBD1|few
CASSFGTGVQPQHF
TGTGCCAGCAGCTTCGGGACAGGGGTGCAGCCCCAGCATTTT
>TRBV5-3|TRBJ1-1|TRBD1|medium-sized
CARSTQGQSNTEAFF
TGTGCCAGAAGCACCCAGGGACAGTCTAACACTGAAGCTTTCTTT
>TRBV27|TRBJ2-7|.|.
CASSPGPLGEQYF
TGTGCCAGCAGTCCAGGGCCATTGGGAGAGCAGTACTTC
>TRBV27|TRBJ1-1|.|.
CASSPGPENTEAFF
TGTGCCAGCAGCCCGGGACCGGAGAACACTGAAGCTTTCTTT
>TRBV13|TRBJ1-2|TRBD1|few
CASSLGLGTGENYGYTF
TGTGCCAGCAGCTTAGGCCTAGGGACAGGGGAGAACTATGGCTACACCTTC
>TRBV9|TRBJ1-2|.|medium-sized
CASSVGGDYGYTF
TGTGCCAGCAGCGTAGGGGGCGACTATGGCTACACCTTC
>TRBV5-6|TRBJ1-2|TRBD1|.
CASSLIATGTGLFRDGYTF
TGTGCCAGCAGCTTAATAGCCACCGGGACAGGACTATTTCGAGATGGCTACACCTTC
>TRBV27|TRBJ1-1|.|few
CASITAAEAFF
TGTGCCAGCATTACGGCAGCAGAGGCTTTCTTT
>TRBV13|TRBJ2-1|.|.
CASSPTGRWDEQFF
TGTGCCAGCAGCCCCACTGGGAGGTGGGATGAGCAGTTCTTC
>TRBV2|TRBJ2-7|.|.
CASSDLVGPRGEQYF
TGTGCCAGCAGTGATTTAGTCGGTCCCCGAGGAGAGCAGTACTTC
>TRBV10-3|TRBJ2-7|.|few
CAISDLRQASTSEQYF
TGTGCCATCAGTGACTTAAGACAGGCGTCTACGTCCGAGCAGTACTTC
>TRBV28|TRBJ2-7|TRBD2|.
CASRKTSGRTYEQYF
TGTGCCAGCAGGAAGACTAGCGGCCGAACCTACGAGCAGTACTTC
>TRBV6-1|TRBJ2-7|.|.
CASSEAGGPYEQYF
TGTGCCAGCAGTGAAGCGGGGGGGCCCTACGAGCAGTACTTC
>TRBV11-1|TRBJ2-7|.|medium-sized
CASSLTATEYEQYF
TGTGCCAGCAGCTTAACCGCGACTGAATACGAGCAGTACTTC
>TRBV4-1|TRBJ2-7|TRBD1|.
CASSQEGQGRYEQYF
TGCGCCAGCAGCCAAGAAGGACAGGGTCGATACGAGCAGTACTTC
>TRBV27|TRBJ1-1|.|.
CASSRPGTEAFF
TGTGCCAGCAGCCGACCCGGGACTGAAGCTTTCTTT
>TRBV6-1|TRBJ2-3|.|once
CATRLGDTQYF
TGTGCCACCAGATTGGGAGATACGCAGTATTTT
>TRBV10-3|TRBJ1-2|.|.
CAISESIGANYGYTF
TGTGCCATCAGTGAGTCGATCGGAGCTAACTATGGCTACACCTTC
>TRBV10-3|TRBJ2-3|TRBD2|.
CAISERLAGNTDTQYF
TGTGCCATCAGTGAGCGACTAGCGGGAAACACAGATACGCAGTATTTT
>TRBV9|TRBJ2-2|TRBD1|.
CASSPRTGDTGELFF
TGTGCCAGCAGCCCTAGGACAGGGGACACCGGGGAGCTGTTTTTT
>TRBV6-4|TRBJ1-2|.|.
CASSYSQGGYGYTF
TGTGCCAGCAGTTACTCCCAGGGAGGATATGGCTACACCTTC
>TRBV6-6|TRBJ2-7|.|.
CASSGRPATSYEQYF
TGTGCCAGCAGTGGCAGGCCCGCAACCTCCTACGAGCAGTACTTC
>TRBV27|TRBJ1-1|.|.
CASLAGNTEAFF
TGTGCCAGCTTAGCGGGGAACACTGAAGCTTTCTTT
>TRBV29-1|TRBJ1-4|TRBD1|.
CSATGGTNEKLFF
TGCAGCGCAACAGGGGGAACTAATGAAAAACTGTTTTTT
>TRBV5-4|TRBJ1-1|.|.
CASSLLGDTEAFF
TGTGCCAGCAGCTTGTTAGGGGACACTGAAGCTTTCTTT
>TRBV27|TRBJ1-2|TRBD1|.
CASSSWTGQPYGYTF
TGTGCCAGCAGTTCATGGACAGGGCAACCCTATGGCTACACCTTC
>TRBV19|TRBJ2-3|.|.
CASSITGGLADTQYF
TGTGCCAGTAGTATCACGGGGGGCTTGGCAGATACGCAGTATTTT
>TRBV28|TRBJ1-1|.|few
CASSLWEGEAFF
TGTGCCAGCAGTTTATGGGAGGGGGAAGCTTTCTTT
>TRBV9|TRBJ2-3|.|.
CASSAGGRGNWDTQYF
TGTGCCAGCAGCGCGGGGGGCAGGGGCAATTGGGATACGCAGTATTTT
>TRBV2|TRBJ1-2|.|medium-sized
CASSDWQGVSYGYTF
TGTGCCAGCAGTGATTGGCAGGGAGTGTCCTATGGCTACACCTTC
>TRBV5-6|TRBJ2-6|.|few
CASSFKPGVLTF
TGTGCCAGCAGCTTTAAACCGGGGGTCCTGACTTTC
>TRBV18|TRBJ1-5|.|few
CASSPGTQFYQPQHF
TGTGCCAGCTCGCCCGGGACGCAGTTTTATCAGCCCCAGCATTTT
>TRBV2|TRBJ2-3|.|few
CASKSLEDDTDTQYF
TGTGCCAGCAAATCACTGGAGGACGACACAGATACGCAGTATTTT
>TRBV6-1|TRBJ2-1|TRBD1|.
CASSKGQLSYNEQFF
TGTGCCAGCAGTAAGGGACAGCTCTCCTACAATGAGCAGTTCTTC
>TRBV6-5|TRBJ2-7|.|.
CASSPRERKWEQYF
TGTGCCAGCAGTCCCCGAGAGCGCAAGTGGGAGCAGTACTTC
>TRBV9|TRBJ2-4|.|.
CASSVGGPWGNENIQYF
TGTGCCAGCAGCGTAGGGGGCCCCTGGGGGAATGAAAACATTCAGTACTTC
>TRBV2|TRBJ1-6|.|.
CASSELGRARSPLHF
TGTGCCAGCAGTGAATTGGGCAGGGCCAGGTCACCCCTCCACTTT